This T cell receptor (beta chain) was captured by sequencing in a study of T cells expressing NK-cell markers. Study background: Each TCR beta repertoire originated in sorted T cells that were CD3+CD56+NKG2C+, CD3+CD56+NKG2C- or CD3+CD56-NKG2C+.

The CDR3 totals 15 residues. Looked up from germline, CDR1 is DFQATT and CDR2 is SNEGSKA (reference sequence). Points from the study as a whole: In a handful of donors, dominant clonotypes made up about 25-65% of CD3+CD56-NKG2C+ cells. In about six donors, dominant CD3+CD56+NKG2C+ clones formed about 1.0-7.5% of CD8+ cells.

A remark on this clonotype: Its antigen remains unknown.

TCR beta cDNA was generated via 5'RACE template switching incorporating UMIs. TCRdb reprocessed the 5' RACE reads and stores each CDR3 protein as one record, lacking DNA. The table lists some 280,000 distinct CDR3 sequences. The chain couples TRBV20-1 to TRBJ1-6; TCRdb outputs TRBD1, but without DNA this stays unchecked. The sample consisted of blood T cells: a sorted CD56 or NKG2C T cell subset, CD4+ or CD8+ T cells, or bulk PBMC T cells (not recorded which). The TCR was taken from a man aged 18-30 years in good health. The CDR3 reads CSARTPGTDNSPLHF.